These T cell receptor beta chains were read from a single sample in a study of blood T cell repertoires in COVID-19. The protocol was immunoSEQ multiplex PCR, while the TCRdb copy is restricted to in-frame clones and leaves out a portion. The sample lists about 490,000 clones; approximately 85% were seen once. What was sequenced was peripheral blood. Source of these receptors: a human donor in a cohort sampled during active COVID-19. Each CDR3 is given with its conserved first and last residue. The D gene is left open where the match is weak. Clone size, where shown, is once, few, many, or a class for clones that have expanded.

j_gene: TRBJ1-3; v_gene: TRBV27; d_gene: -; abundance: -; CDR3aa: CASSLGGSGPPSGNTIYF; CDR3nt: TGTGCCAGCAGTTTAGGGGGGTCGGGGCCCCCCTCTGGAAACACCATATATTTT
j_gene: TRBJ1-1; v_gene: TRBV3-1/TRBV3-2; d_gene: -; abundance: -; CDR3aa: CASSQGALNTEAFF; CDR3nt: TGTGCCAGCAGCCAAGGGGCCTTGAACACTGAAGCTTTCTTT
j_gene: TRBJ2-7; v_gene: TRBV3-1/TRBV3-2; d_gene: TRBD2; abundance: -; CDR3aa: CASSSSAGVSREQYF; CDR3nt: TGTGCCAGCAGCTCATCAGCGGGAGTATCCCGCGAGCAGTACTTC
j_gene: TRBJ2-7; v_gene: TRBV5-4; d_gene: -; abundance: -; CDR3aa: CASSPGGGQNYEQYF; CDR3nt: TGTGCCAGCAGCCCCGGAGGGGGACAGAACTACGAGCAGTACTTC
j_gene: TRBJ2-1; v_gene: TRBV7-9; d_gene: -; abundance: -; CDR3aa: CASSLTSGGTAYNEQFF; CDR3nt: TGTGCCAGCAGCCTTACATCCGGCGGGACAGCCTACAATGAGCAGTTCTTC
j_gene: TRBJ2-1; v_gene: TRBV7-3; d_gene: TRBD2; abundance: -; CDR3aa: CASSLRALAGGPEQFF; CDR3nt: TGTGCCAGCAGCTTGAGAGCACTAGCGGGAGGCCCCGAGCAGTTCTTC
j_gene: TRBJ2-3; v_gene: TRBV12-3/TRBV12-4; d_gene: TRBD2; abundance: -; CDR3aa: CASRLAGAGTQYF; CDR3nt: TGTGCCAGCAGATTAGCGGGAGCAGGTACGCAGTATTTT
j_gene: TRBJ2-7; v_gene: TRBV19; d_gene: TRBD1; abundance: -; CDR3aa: CASSRGQGAREQYF; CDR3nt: TGTGCCAGTAGTAGAGGACAGGGGGCGCGGGAGCAGTACTTC
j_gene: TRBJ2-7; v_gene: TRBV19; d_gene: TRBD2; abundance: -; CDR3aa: CASSTQAGEYYEQYF; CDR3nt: TGTGCCAGTAGTACCCAAGCGGGAGAGTACTACGAGCAGTACTTC
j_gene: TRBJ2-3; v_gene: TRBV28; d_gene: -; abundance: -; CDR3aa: CASSLWGRNTDTQYF; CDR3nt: TGTGCCAGCAGTTTATGGGGCCGGAACACAGATACGCAGTATTTT
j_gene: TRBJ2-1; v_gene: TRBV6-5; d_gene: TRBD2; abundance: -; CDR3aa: CASSYSPSGGYNEQFF; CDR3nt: TGTGCCAGCAGTTACTCTCCCAGCGGGGGTTACAATGAGCAGTTCTTC
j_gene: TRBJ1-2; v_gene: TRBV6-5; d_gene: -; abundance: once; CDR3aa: CASLHSNGYTF; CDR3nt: TGTGCCAGTTTGCACTCCAATGGCTACACCTTC
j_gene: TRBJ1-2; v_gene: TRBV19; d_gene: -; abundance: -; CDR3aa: CASSPWTDASHSDGYTF; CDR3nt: TGTGCCAGTAGTCCCTGGACAGACGCTTCTCATTCGGACGGCTACACCTTC
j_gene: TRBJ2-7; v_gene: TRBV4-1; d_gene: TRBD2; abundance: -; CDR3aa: CASSQGSGRTYEQYF; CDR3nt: TGCGCCAGCAGCCAAGGAAGCGGGAGGACCTACGAGCAGTACTTC
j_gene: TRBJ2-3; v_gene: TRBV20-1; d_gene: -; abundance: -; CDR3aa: CSANWDTQYF; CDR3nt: TGCAGTGCTAACTGGGATACGCAGTATTTT
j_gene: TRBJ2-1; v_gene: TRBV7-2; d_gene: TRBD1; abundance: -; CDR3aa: CASSLGQTNNEQFF; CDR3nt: TGTGCCAGCAGCTTGGGACAGACAAACAATGAGCAGTTCTTC
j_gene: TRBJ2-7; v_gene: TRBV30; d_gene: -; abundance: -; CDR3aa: CAWRKALTYEQYF; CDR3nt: TGTGCCTGGAGGAAAGCACTCACCTACGAGCAGTACTTC
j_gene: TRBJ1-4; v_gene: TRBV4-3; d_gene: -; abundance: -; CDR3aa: CASSPGRIGEKLFF; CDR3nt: TGCGCCAGCAGCCCTGGGAGGATTGGGGAAAAACTGTTTTTT
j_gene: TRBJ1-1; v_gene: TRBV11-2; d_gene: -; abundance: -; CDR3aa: CASSLVPSSTEAFF; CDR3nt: TGTGCCAGCAGCTTAGTCCCGTCGAGCACTGAAGCTTTCTTT
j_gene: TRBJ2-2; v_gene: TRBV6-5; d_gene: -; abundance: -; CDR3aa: CASIQTGSYVELFF; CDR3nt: TGTGCCAGCATTCAAACCGGGTCCTATGTGGAGCTGTTTTTT
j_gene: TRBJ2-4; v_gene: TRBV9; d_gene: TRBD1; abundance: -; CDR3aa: CASSVDDRGRLAKNIQYF; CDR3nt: TGTGCCAGCAGCGTTGACGACAGGGGGAGGTTAGCCAAAAACATTCAGTACTTC
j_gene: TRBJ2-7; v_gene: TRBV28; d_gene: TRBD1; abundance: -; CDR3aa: CASRGQGNWYEQYF; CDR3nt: TGTGCCAGCAGGGGACAGGGAAATTGGTACGAGCAGTACTTC
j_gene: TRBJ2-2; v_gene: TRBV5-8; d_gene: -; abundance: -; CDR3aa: CASSRLPGTGELFF; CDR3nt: TGTGCCAGCAGCCGATTACCGGGCACCGGGGAGCTGTTTTTT
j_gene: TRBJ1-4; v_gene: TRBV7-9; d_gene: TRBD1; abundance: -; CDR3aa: CASKRTGEEKLFF; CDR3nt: TGTGCCAGCAAAAGGACAGGGGAAGAAAAACTGTTTTTT
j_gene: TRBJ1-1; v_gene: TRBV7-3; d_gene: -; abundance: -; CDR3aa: CASSLPTGPGTEAFF; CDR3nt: TGTGCCAGCAGTTTACCGACAGGCCCTGGTACTGAAGCTTTCTTT
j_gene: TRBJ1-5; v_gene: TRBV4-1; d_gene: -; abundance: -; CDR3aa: CASSQGEVWQPQHF; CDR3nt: TGCGCCAGCAGCCAAGGAGAAGTTTGGCAGCCCCAGCATTTT
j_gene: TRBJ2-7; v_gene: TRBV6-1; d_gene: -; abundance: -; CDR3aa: CASSEGGPSYEQYF; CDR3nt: TGTGCCAGCAGTGAGGGCGGGCCTTCCTACGAGCAGTACTTC
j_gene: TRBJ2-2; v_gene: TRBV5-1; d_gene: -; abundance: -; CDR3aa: CASSVGTPGVNRELFF; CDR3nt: TGCGCCAGCAGCGTAGGAACCCCGGGGGTAAACAGGGAGCTGTTTTTT
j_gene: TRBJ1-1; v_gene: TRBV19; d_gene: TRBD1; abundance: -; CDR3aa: CASSRDRDTEAFF; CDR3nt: TGTGCCAGTAGCCGGGACAGGGACACTGAAGCTTTCTTT
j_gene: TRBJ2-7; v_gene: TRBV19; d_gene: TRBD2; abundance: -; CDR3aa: CASSHATSGSYEQYF; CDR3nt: TGTGCCAGTAGTCATGCGACTAGCGGGAGTTACGAGCAGTACTTC
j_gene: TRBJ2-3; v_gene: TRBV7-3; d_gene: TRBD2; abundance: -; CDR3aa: CASSPRSSGRLTDTQYF; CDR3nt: TGTGCCAGCAGCCCTCGGAGTAGCGGGAGGCTCACAGATACGCAGTATTTT
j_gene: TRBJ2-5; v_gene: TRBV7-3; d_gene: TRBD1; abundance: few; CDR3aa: CASSRGTGRGTQYF; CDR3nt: TGTGCCAGCAGCCGAGGGACAGGACGGGGGACCCAGTACTTC
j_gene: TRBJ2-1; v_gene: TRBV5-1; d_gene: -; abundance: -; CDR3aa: CASRGGTNAKNNEQFF; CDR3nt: TGCGCCAGCCGAGGAGGGACCAACGCGAAGAACAATGAGCAGTTCTTC
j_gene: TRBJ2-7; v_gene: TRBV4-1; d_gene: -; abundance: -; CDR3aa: CASSQPIAAQTYEQYF; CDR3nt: TGCGCCAGCAGCCAACCTATAGCGGCCCAAACCTACGAGCAGTACTTC
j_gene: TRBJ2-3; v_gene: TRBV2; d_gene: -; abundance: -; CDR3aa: CASSVSSPLEADTQYF; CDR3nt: TGTGCCAGCAGTGTCAGCTCCCCCCTGGAGGCAGATACGCAGTATTTT
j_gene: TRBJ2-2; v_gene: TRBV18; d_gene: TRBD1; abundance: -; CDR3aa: CASSPPGQGSTGELFF; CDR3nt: TGTGCCAGCTCACCACCGGGACAGGGCAGCACCGGGGAGCTGTTTTTT
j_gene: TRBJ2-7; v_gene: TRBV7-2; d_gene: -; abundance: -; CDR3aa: CASSPQGNEQYF; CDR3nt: TGTGCCAGCAGCCCTCAGGGGAACGAGCAGTACTTC
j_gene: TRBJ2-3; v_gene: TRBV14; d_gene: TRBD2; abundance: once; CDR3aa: CASSQATGLAATDTQYF; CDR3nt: TGTGCCAGCAGCCAAGCGACGGGACTAGCGGCTACAGATACGCAGTATTTT
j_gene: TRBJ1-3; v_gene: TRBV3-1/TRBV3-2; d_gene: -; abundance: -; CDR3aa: CASSLGVEGGNTIYF; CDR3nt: TGTGCCAGCAGCCTCGGGGTGGAAGGAGGAAACACCATATATTTT
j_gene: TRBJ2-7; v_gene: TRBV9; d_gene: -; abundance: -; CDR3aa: CASSVASGTSYEQYF; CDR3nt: TGTGCCAGCAGCGTAGCCAGCGGCACTTCCTACGAGCAGTACTTC
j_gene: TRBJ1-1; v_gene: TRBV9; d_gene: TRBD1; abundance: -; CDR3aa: CASSADRDRGRAFF; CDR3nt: TGTGCCAGCAGCGCCGACCGGGACAGGGGGCGAGCTTTCTTT
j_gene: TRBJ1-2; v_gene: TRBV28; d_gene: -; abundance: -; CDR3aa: CATPGHQGSGYGYTF; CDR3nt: TGTGCCACCCCAGGCCACCAGGGAAGTGGCTATGGCTACACCTTC
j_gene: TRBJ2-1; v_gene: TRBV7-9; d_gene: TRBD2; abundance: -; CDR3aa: CASSLAALGSGRYEQFF; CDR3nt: TGTGCCAGCAGCTTAGCCGCCTTGGGGAGCGGGAGATATGAGCAGTTCTTC
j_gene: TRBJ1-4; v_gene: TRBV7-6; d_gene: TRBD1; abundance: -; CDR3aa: CASSLNRGRLNEKLFF; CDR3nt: TGTGCCAGCAGCTTAAACAGGGGACGGCTTAATGAAAAACTGTTTTTT
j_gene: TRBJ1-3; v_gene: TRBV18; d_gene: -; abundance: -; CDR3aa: CASSPGPGNGNTIYF; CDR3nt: TGTGCCAGCTCCCCAGGACCAGGGAACGGAAACACCATATATTTT
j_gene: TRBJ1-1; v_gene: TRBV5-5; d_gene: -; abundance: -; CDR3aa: CASSSRQNSMNTEAFF; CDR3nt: TGTGCCAGCAGCTCGAGACAGAACAGCATGAACACTGAAGCTTTCTTT
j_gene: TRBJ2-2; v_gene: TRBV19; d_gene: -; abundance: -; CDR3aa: CASTTGWNTGELFF; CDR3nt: TGTGCCAGTACCACAGGCTGGAACACCGGGGAGCTGTTTTTT
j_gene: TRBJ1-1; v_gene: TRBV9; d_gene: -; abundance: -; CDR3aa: CASSPEGGATEAFF; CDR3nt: TGTGCCAGCAGCCCCGAGGGGGGGGCCACTGAAGCTTTCTTT
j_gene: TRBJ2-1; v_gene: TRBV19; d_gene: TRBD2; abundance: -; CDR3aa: CASSSGREYNEQFF; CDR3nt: TGTGCCAGTAGTAGCGGGAGGGAATACAATGAGCAGTTCTTC
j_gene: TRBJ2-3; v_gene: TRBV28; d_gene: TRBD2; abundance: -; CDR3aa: CASSPGGGTDTQYF; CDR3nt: TGTGCCAGCAGCCCGGGGGGTGGAACAGATACGCAGTATTTT
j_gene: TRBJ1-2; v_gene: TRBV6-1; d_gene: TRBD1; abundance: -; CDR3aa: CASSETGGINYGYTF; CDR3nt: TGTGCCAGCAGTGAGACAGGGGGAATTAACTATGGCTACACCTTC
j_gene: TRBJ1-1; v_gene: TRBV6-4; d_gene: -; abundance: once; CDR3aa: CATSQTSNTEAFF; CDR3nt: TGTGCCACCTCTCAGACTTCGAACACTGAAGCTTTCTTT
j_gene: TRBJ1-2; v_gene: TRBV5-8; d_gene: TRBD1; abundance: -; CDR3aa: CASSLGQGSYGYTF; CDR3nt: TGTGCCAGCAGCTTGGGACAGGGAAGCTATGGCTACACCTTC